This TCR beta chain was found in a study of graft-versus-host responses after intestinal transplantation. The wider study: Among the recipients, all got anti-thymocyte globulin induction and then tacrolimus and steroids for roughly three years.

V was shortened by 0 bases and J by 6 bases, with 17 bases between the two germline ends. This CDR3 is built from 16 residues. CDR1 is MNHEY, CDR2 SMNVEV, per germline (reference sequence). General study findings and limits: Recipient marrow contained GvH clones, some of which appeared first in ileum or blood.

Of note for this clone: Its antigen is not known.

The data were produced by immunoSEQ multiplex PCR, yet TCRdb's version contains in-frame clones alone and is incomplete. The sample has 90,000 to 150,000 clones; approximately 95% are singletons. The origin of this receptor is a human donor who received an intestinal transplant. This specimen consisted of unstimulated CD4+ T cells sorted from spleen or lymph node cells, obtained before intestinal transplant. The chain links TRBV27 to TRBJ1-2; possibly TRBD1 for D (6 bases). As DNA, the CDR3 is TGTGCCAGCAGTTTATCGAAGCCCACAGGGTGGAATGGCTACACCTTC. Amino acid sequence: CASSLSKPTGWNGYTF.